This is a list of T cell receptor beta chains from one sample in a study of blood T cell repertoires in COVID-19. The assay was immunoSEQ multiplex PCR, and TCRdb's table has in-frame clones only and misses some. The table records about 270,000 clones, roughly 84% of them present only once. Sequenced input: peripheral blood. These TCRs come from a woman in her late teens or twenties with acute or convalescent COVID-19. The CDR3 runs from the conserved cysteine through the conserved F or W. The D gene is left open where the match is weak. Clone sizes are given selectively: once, few, many, or a class where the clone is expanded.

d_gene: TRBD2; abundance: .; j_gene: TRBJ2-7; v_gene: TRBV16; CDR3nt: TGTGCCAGCAGCCCCCGGACTAGCGGCCAGTACGAGCAGTACTTC; CDR3aa: CASSPRTSGQYEQYF
d_gene: TRBD1; abundance: once; j_gene: TRBJ2-5; v_gene: TRBV28; CDR3nt: TGTGCCAGCAGTCTCCCGGGACAGAAAGAGACCCAGTACTTC; CDR3aa: CASSLPGQKETQYF
d_gene: .; abundance: .; j_gene: TRBJ1-2; v_gene: TRBV6-2/TRBV6-3; CDR3nt: TGTGCCAGCAGTTACGTCAGCTATGGCTACACCTTC; CDR3aa: CASSYVSYGYTF
d_gene: .; abundance: .; j_gene: TRBJ2-7; v_gene: TRBV7-2; CDR3nt: TGTGCCAGCAGCTTAGTCGGAGCCTCCTACGAGCAGTACTTC; CDR3aa: CASSLVGASYEQYF
d_gene: TRBD2; abundance: once; j_gene: TRBJ2-3; v_gene: TRBV6-1; CDR3nt: TGTGCCAGCAGTGAAGTAGCGGGAGTTACGCAGTATTTT; CDR3aa: CASSEVAGVTQYF
d_gene: .; abundance: .; j_gene: TRBJ1-3; v_gene: TRBV7-9; CDR3nt: TGTGCCAGCAGGCCCCCCGCGGGAAACACCATATATTTT; CDR3aa: CASRPPAGNTIYF
d_gene: TRBD1; abundance: .; j_gene: TRBJ2-7; v_gene: TRBV10-3; CDR3nt: TGTGCCATCAGTGAGTCCCGGGACAGGGCGTACGAGCAGTACTTC; CDR3aa: CAISESRDRAYEQYF
d_gene: .; abundance: .; j_gene: TRBJ1-5; v_gene: TRBV3-1/TRBV3-2; CDR3nt: TGTGCCAGCAGCCAAGGAGGAGGGATCGGTCAGCCCCAGCATTTT; CDR3aa: CASSQGGGIGQPQHF
d_gene: .; abundance: few; j_gene: TRBJ2-1; v_gene: TRBV6-2/TRBV6-3; CDR3nt: TGTGCCAGCAGCGCGACGGGGGTGTCAGGCTACAATGAGCAGTTCTTC; CDR3aa: CASSATGVSGYNEQFF
d_gene: TRBD2; abundance: .; j_gene: TRBJ2-3; v_gene: TRBV5-1; CDR3nt: TGCGCCAGCAGCTTGGCCCCTAGCGGCGAACCCACAGATACGCAGTATTTT; CDR3aa: CASSLAPSGEPTDTQYF
d_gene: .; abundance: .; j_gene: TRBJ1-1; v_gene: TRBV30; CDR3nt: TGTGCCTGGAGTGTACGGTACAGTAAATCGGAAGCTTTCTTT; CDR3aa: CAWSVRYSKSEAFF
d_gene: TRBD1; abundance: .; j_gene: TRBJ1-6; v_gene: TRBV6-5; CDR3nt: TGTGCCAGCAGTTACCCCTCGGGGACAGGGACTTCACCCCTCCACTTT; CDR3aa: CASSYPSGTGTSPLHF
d_gene: .; abundance: .; j_gene: TRBJ1-2; v_gene: TRBV27; CDR3nt: TGTGCCAGCAAAGGACAGTGGGATGGCTACACCTTC; CDR3aa: CASKGQWDGYTF
d_gene: .; abundance: .; j_gene: TRBJ2-7; v_gene: TRBV6-5; CDR3nt: TGTGCCAGCAGTTACGACGGGGGAGCTATCTACGAGCAGTACTTC; CDR3aa: CASSYDGGAIYEQYF
d_gene: TRBD1; abundance: .; j_gene: TRBJ2-4; v_gene: TRBV15; CDR3nt: TGTGCCACCAGCAGGGGCAGGGGGCGCGAAAACATTCAGTACTTC; CDR3aa: CATSRGRGRENIQYF
d_gene: .; abundance: .; j_gene: TRBJ2-3; v_gene: TRBV2; CDR3nt: TGTGCCAGTTTAACAGGGGATACGCAGTATTTT; CDR3aa: CASLTGDTQYF
d_gene: .; abundance: .; j_gene: TRBJ1-6; v_gene: TRBV7-9; CDR3nt: TGTGCCAGCAGCCCCGCGGCGACCTATAATTCACCCCTCCACTTT; CDR3aa: CASSPAATYNSPLHF
d_gene: TRBD1; abundance: .; j_gene: TRBJ1-4; v_gene: TRBV9; CDR3nt: TGTGCCAGCAGCCCCGAGACAGGGGGCGTTGAAAAACTGTTTTTT; CDR3aa: CASSPETGGVEKLFF
d_gene: TRBD1; abundance: once; j_gene: TRBJ1-3; v_gene: TRBV27; CDR3nt: TGTGCCAGCCGAAAGACAGGGGTAGCTGGAAACACCATATATTTT; CDR3aa: CASRKTGVAGNTIYF
d_gene: TRBD1; abundance: once; j_gene: TRBJ2-5; v_gene: TRBV28; CDR3nt: TGTGCCAGCAGTCCGGACAGGGCCCAAGAGACCCAGTACTTC; CDR3aa: CASSPDRAQETQYF
d_gene: .; abundance: .; j_gene: TRBJ2-1; v_gene: TRBV15; CDR3nt: TGTGCCACCAGCAGTAACAGGGCACCGAACAATGAGCAGTTCTTC; CDR3aa: CATSSNRAPNNEQFF
d_gene: TRBD1; abundance: .; j_gene: TRBJ2-7; v_gene: TRBV28; CDR3nt: TGTGCCAGCACAGACAGGGCCAGGGAGCAGTACTTC; CDR3aa: CASTDRAREQYF
d_gene: TRBD2; abundance: .; j_gene: TRBJ2-4; v_gene: TRBV28; CDR3nt: TGTGCCAGCAGTTTTAACGGGGGAGGGAAAAACATTCAGTACTTC; CDR3aa: CASSFNGGGKNIQYF
d_gene: TRBD1; abundance: .; j_gene: TRBJ1-2; v_gene: TRBV6-5; CDR3nt: TGTGCCAGCAGTTACTCGACAGGGGAAAGCTATGGCTACACCTTC; CDR3aa: CASSYSTGESYGYTF